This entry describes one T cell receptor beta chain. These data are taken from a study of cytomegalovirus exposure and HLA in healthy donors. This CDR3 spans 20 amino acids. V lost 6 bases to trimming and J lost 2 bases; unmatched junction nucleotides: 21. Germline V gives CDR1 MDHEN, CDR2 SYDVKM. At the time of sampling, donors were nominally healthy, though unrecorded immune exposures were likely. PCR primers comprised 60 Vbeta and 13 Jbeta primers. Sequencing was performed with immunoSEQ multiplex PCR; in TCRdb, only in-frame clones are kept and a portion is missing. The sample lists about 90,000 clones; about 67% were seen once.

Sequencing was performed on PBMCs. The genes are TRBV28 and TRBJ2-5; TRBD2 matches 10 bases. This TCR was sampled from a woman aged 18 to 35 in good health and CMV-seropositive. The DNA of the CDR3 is TGTGCCAGCAGAACCACCTCCATTGAGCGGGAGGGCCTCCTACAAGAGACCCAGTACTTC. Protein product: CASRTTSIEREGLLQETQYF.